This T cell receptor beta chain was documented in a study of blood T cells in healthy people across ages. Notes on the study in general: Donors of long life had a larger count of naive CD4+ cells and greater diversity than aged donors.

Each donor gave about 9.3 milliliters of peripheral blood. Isolation of PBMCs gave at least 6 million cells per sample. Per sample, at least 5 micrograms of total RNA were extracted. The authors ran a second PCR of about 6 to 11 cycles using a sample-barcoded 5' primer and a J-beta primer mix. MiXCR was run by TCRdb on the 5' RACE reads, yielding one entry per CDR3 protein. The table includes 700,000 or so distinct CDR3 sequences, roughly 20% detected once. This clonotype has a handful of counts. Its specificity is unknown. Sequencing was carried out using blood. The origin of this receptor is a man between 65 and 85 years old in good health.

CDR3 in DNA: TGTGCCAGCAGCTCCCTAGCGGGCCGCCAAGAGACCCAGTACTTC. Translating gives CASSSLAGRQETQYF. The chain uses TRBV7-9 and TRBJ2-5; 8 bases are a match to TRBD2. CDR1 is SEHNR and CDR2 is FQNEAQ in the germline V gene (reference sequence). Trimming at V came to 4 bases and at J to 1 base, leaving 5 bases not matched to a gene. This CDR3 comprises 15 residues.